A selection of T cell receptor beta chains follows, all from one sample in a study of cytomegalovirus exposure and HLA in healthy donors. Measured with immunoSEQ multiplex PCR; TCRdb has only the in-frame clones, and not every one. Among some 140,000 clones listed, roughly 85% were seen once. Material for sequencing was PBMCs. All receptors come from a middle-aged man in good health and CMV-seropositive. CDR3s leave out the opening cysteine and the closing phenylalanine or tryptophan. Clone size, where shown, is once, few, many, or a class for clones that have expanded.

clone size	V gene	J gene	CDR3 protein
NA	TRBV7-2	TRBJ1-5	ASSLRDRDQPQH
NA	TRBV6-1	TRBJ2-5	ASSDLVGGVWASQETQY
once	TRBV5-1	NA	ASSRTGGASYEQY
few	TRBV15	TRBJ2-4	ATSIGLAGWNIQY
once	TRBV6-4	TRBJ1-5	ASSEGANNQPQH
NA	TRBV9	TRBJ2-1	ASSVDAKKGGGAGSSYNEQF
NA	TRBV7-2	TRBJ2-1	ASSFPSGAAYNEQF
NA	TRBV28	TRBJ1-5	ASSLSGTLNNQPQH
NA	TRBV2	TRBJ2-2	ASTTVGELF
NA	TRBV28	TRBJ2-2	ASTPSREGAGELF
NA	TRBV7-9	TRBJ1-2	ASSSTGLNYGYT
NA	TRBV5-1	TRBJ2-7	ASSVRGDSNYEQY
NA	TRBV6-1	TRBJ1-6	ASRTGGRMGHSH
NA	TRBV27	TRBJ1-1	ASSGAPGHMNTEAF
NA	TRBV19	TRBJ1-2	ASSTGGQGDGYT
NA	TRBV10-3	TRBJ2-5	ASSRGKEVETQY
few	TRBV5-4	TRBJ2-7	ASSLRTSGSHEQY
NA	TRBV19	TRBJ1-4	ASSGTNEKLF
NA	TRBV5-1	TRBJ2-7	ASSLSGETYEQY